This is a list of T cell receptor beta chains from one sample in a study of beta chain features in type 1 diabetes. TCRdb's copy holds only in-frame clones and misses some; the assay was immunoSEQ multiplex PCR. This table has hundreds of thousands of clones, roughly 13% appearing once. Sequencing was performed on naive CD4+ T cells from blood. The origin of the receptors is a man younger than 35 with type 1 diabetes. Both conserved end residues are part of each CDR3. Fields, in order: J gene, V gene, D gene, clone size, CDR3 DNA, CDR3 protein. D genes are given only for firm matches. Clone size is given for some rows only: seen once, a few or many times, or a class if the clone is expanded.

TRBJ2-5 | TRBV28 | . | few | TGTGCCAGCAGAACCCCGGGGGCCCAGTACTTC | CASRTPGAQYF
TRBJ1-3 | TRBV28 | . | few | TGTGCCAGCAGTTCCGCGGCCGGGACGTCGGTCTCTGGAAACACCATATATTTT | CASSSAAGTSVSGNTIYF
TRBJ1-6 | TRBV7-9 | TRBD1 | . | TGTGCCAGCAGCCTAGACCCGGGACAGGGGATCTCACCCCTCCACTTT | CASSLDPGQGISPLHF
TRBJ2-7 | TRBV5-1 | . | few | TGCGCCAGCAGCTTGGAGTTCGACTACGAGCAGTACTTC | CASSLEFDYEQYF
TRBJ2-1 | TRBV30 | . | . | TGTGCCTGGAGTGGCCCGGACAGTTACAATGAGCAGTTCTTC | CAWSGPDSYNEQFF
TRBJ1-1 | TRBV6-5 | TRBD1 | . | TGTGCCAGCGCAAACAGGGGCACTGAAGCTTTCTTT | CASANRGTEAFF
TRBJ2-1 | TRBV9 | . | . | TGTGCCAGCAGCATCACGGGACACCCAAACTACAATGAGCAGTTCTTC | CASSITGHPNYNEQFF
TRBJ2-3 | TRBV10-3 | TRBD1 | few | TGTGCCAACCAACAGGGGTGGTCAGATACGCAGTATTTT | CANQQGWSDTQYF
TRBJ1-2 | TRBV4-1 | . | . | TGCGCCAGCAGCCAACCAAGGGCAGGGTGGGATGGCTACACCTTC | CASSQPRAGWDGYTF
TRBJ2-7 | TRBV28 | . | few | TGTGCCAGCAGTTTGTTGGGACTGTCCTACGAGCAGTACTTC | CASSLLGLSYEQYF
TRBJ2-7 | TRBV28 | . | . | TGTGCCAGCAGTCGCTTGTACGAGCAGTACTTC | CASSRLYEQYF
TRBJ2-7 | TRBV6-5 | . | . | TGTGCCAGCAGTTTGACTAGGGATGAGCAGTACTTC | CASSLTRDEQYF
TRBJ1-1 | TRBV7-8 | . | . | TGTGCCAGCAGCTATACAGGGTTGGACACTGAAGCTTTCTTT | CASSYTGLDTEAFF
TRBJ2-2 | TRBV6-1 | . | . | TGTGCCAGCAGCCCCCCTTCGAACACCGGGGAGCTGTTTTTT | CASSPPSNTGELFF
TRBJ2-1 | TRBV19 | TRBD2 | few | TGTGCCAGTAGTATGAGCGGGGACTCCTACAATGAGCAGTTCTTC | CASSMSGDSYNEQFF
TRBJ2-3 | TRBV18 | TRBD1 | . | TGTGCCAGCTCTCCGACAGGGGTTAGCACAGATACGCAGTATTTT | CASSPTGVSTDTQYF